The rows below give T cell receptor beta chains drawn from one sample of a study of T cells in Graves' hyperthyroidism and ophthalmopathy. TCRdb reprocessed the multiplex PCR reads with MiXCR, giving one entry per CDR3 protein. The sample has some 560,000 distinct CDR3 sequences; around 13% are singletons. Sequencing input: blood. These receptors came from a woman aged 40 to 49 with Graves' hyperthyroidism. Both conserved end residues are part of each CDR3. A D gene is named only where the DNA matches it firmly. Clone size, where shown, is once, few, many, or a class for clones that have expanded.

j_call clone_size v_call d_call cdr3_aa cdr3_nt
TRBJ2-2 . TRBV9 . CASSSSGRGNTGELFF TGTGCCAGCAGCTCGTCGGGGCGGGGGAACACCGGGGAGCTGTTTTTT
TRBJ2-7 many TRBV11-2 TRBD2 CASSLGLAGKYEQYF TGTGCCAGCAGCTTGGGACTAGCGGGCAAATACGAGCAGTACTTC
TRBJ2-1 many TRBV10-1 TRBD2 CASSEDSGSSYNEQFF TGCGCCAGCAGTGAGGATAGCGGGAGTTCCTACAATGAGCAGTTCTTC
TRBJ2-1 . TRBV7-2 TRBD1 CASSSTGTGAYNEQFF TGTGCCAGCAGCTCCACCGGGACAGGGGCTTACAATGAGCAGTTCTTC
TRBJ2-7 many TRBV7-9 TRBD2 CASSQRDVSEQYF TGTGCCAGCAGCCAGCGGGACGTCAGCGAGCAGTACTTC
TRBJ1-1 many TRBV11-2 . CASSLDTYRATEAFF TGTGCCAGCAGCTTAGATACCTACCGGGCCACTGAAGCTTTCTTT
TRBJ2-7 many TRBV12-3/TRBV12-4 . CASSPSVKGHDEQYF TGTGCCAGCAGTCCTAGCGTCAAAGGTCATGACGAGCAGTACTTC
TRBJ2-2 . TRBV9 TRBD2 CASNEGGLAGGHTGELFF TGTGCCAGCAACGAGGGGGGGCTAGCGGGAGGTCACACCGGGGAGCTGTTTTTT
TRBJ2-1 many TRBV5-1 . CASSLGHLDEQFF TGCGCCAGCAGCTTGGGACACCTCGATGAGCAGTTCTTC
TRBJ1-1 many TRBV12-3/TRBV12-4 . CASSFSDGNTEAFF TGTGCCAGCAGTTTTTCGGACGGTAACACTGAAGCTTTCTTT
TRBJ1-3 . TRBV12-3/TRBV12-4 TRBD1 CASGRGTGGMLRIGNTIYF TGTGCCAGCGGCCGAGGGACAGGGGGCATGCTACGCATTGGAAACACCATATATTTT
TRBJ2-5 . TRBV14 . CASSQDVGQETQYF TGTGCCAGCAGCCAAGATGTGGGTCAAGAGACCCAGTACTTC
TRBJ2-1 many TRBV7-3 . CASSLSLYNEQFF TGTGCCAGCAGCTTAAGTCTTTACAATGAGCAGTTCTTC
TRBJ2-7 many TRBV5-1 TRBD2 CASSSGASGSGEQYF TGCGCCAGCAGCTCAGGGGCTAGCGGGAGTGGTGAGCAGTACTTC
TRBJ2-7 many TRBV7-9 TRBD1 CASSTGQGYEQYF TGTGCCAGCAGCACCGGACAGGGCTACGAGCAGTACTTC
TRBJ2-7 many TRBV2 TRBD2 CASTRLAGAEQYF TGTGCCAGCACGCGGCTAGCGGGAGCCGAGCAGTACTTC
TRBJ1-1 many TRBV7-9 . CASSSNREGDTEAFF TGTGCCAGCAGCTCAAACAGGGAAGGGGACACTGAAGCTTTCTTT
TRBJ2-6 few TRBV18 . CASSPVDSLSGANVLTF TGTGCCAGCTCACCAGTAGACAGCCTCTCTGGGGCCAACGTCCTGACTTTC
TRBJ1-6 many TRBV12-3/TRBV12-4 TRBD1 CASSQRQGSSPLHF TGTGCCAGCAGTCAGAGACAGGGGAGCTCACCCCTCCACTTT
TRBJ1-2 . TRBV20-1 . CSARRGANYGYTF TGCAGTGCTAGACGGGGAGCTAACTATGGCTACACCTTC
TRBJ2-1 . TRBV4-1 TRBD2 CASSQVSGGYNEQFF TGCGCCAGCAGCCAAGTTAGCGGGGGCTACAATGAGCAGTTCTTC
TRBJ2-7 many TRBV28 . CASSLFRGAYEQYF TGTGCCAGCAGTTTGTTCAGGGGTGCCTACGAGCAGTACTTC
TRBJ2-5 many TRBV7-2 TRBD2 CASSPRLAGGTYQETQYF TGTGCCAGCAGCCCGAGACTAGCGGGAGGGACGTACCAAGAGACCCAGTACTTC
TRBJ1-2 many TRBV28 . CASSLGSGAANYGYTF TGTGCCAGCAGTTTAGGTTCAGGGGCGGCAAACTATGGCTACACCTTC
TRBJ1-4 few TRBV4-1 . CASSQGTANREKLFF TGCGCCAGCAGCCAAGGGACAGCTAATCGGGAAAAACTGTTTTTT
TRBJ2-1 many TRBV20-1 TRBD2 CSASTSGRYNEQFF TGCAGTGCCAGCACTAGCGGGAGGTACAATGAGCAGTTCTTC
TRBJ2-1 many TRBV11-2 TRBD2 CASSLEPGGPIYNEQFF TGTGCCAGCAGCTTAGAACCGGGAGGGCCAATCTACAATGAGCAGTTCTTC
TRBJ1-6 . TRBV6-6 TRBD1 CASSYAGTGNSPLHF TGTGCCAGCAGTTACGCCGGGACAGGAAATTCACCCCTCCACTTT
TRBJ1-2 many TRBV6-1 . CASSFDRKGGYTF TGTGCCAGCAGTTTCGACAGGAAGGGTGGCTACACCTTC
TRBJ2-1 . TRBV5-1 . CASSLDFNNEQFF TGCGCCAGCAGCTTGGATTTCAACAATGAGCAGTTCTTC
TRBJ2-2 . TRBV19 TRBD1 CASSFWGQRNTGELFF TGTGCCAGTAGTTTTTGGGGACAGAGGAACACCGGGGAGCTGTTTTTT
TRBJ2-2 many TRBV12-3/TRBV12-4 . CASSLRRRNTGELFF TGTGCCAGCAGTTTAAGGAGAAGGAACACCGGGGAGCTGTTTTTT
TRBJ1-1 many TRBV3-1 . CASSPRFATEAFF TGTGCCAGCAGCCCCCGTTTCGCGACTGAAGCTTTCTTT
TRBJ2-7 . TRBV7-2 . CASTPAGTPTVGEQYF TGTGCCAGCACCCCAGCCGGGACCCCGACCGTGGGGGAGCAGTACTTC
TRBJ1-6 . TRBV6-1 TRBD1 CASTQGQGNSPLHF TGTGCCAGCACCCAAGGACAGGGGAATTCACCCCTCCACTTT
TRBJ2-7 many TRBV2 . CASSLERNEQYF TGTGCCAGCAGCCTGGAGCGCAACGAGCAGTACTTC
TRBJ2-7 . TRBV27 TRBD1 CASSFRQGSDEQYF TGTGCCAGCAGTTTCCGACAGGGTTCGGACGAGCAGTACTTC
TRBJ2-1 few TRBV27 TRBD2 CASSFRLAGGPRAYNEQFF TGTGCCAGCAGTTTCCGACTAGCGGGAGGGCCGAGGGCCTACAATGAGCAGTTCTTC
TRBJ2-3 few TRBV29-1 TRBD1 CSVEGTGGGTDTQYF TGCAGCGTTGAAGGGACAGGGGGTGGCACAGATACGCAGTATTTT
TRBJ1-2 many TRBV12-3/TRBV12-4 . CASSPNTRANYGYTF TGTGCCAGCAGCCCTAACACCCGAGCTAACTATGGCTACACCTTC
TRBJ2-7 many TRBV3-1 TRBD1 CASSQGTGSSSEQYF TGTGCCAGCAGCCAAGGGACAGGGAGCTCGTCCGAGCAGTACTTC
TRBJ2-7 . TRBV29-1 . CSVEFYLGSYEQYF TGCAGCGTTGAATTTTATCTGGGCTCCTACGAGCAGTACTTC
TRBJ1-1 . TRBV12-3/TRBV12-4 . CASSLVRGKNTEAFF TGTGCCAGCAGTTTAGTCAGGGGCAAGAACACTGAAGCTTTCTTT
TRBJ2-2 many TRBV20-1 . CSAINTGTGELFF TGCAGTGCAATCAATACAGGGACCGGGGAGCTGTTTTTT
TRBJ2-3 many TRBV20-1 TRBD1 CSVPWTGTDTQYF TGCAGTGTCCCATGGACAGGGACAGATACGCAGTATTTT
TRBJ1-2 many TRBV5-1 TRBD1 CASSLDGQGGGYGYTF TGCGCCAGCAGCTTGGACGGACAGGGGGGAGGCTATGGCTACACCTTC
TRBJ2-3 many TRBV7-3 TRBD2 CASSLSGGATDTQYF TGTGCCAGCAGCTTATCCGGGGGGGCCACAGATACGCAGTATTTT
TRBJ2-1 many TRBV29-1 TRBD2 CSAGLAGRAEQFF TGCAGCGCAGGACTAGCGGGAAGGGCTGAGCAGTTCTTC